This entry lists 15 T cell receptor beta chains sequenced from one sample in a study of human T cells and chemical hapten exposure. TCRdb processed the RACE reads anew with MiXCR; each CDR3 protein has one entry. The data contain about 82,000 distinct CDR3 sequences, 10% to 15% of them singletons. The time point here: patch test 3, about 24 weeks after DPC sensitization. Treatment noted: therapeutic diphenylcyclopropenone sensitization with weekly scalp DPC. The starting material was whole blood, obtained in connection with sensitization to the hapten diphenylcyclopropenone (DPC). The receptors were gathered from a woman in her 50s with alopecia areata. Some clones in this sample may be carry-over from other donors' samples.

The rearrangement uses TRBV29-1 and TRBJ2-1; tentative D call: TRBD2 (5 bases). Trimming stripped 3 bases from V and 4 bases from J, with 13 bases between. The CDR3 has 14 amino acids. Germline V lookup: CDR1 SQVTM, CDR2 ANQGSEA. This CDR3 reads CSVEEAKGYNEQFF. CDR3 nucleotides: TGCAGCGTTGAGGAGGCCAAAGGGTACAATGAGCAGTTCTTC.

The chain combines TRBV29-1 with TRBJ2-3; TRBD2 might be the D (6 bases). The germline V gene has CDR1 SQVTM and CDR2 ANQGSEA. CDR3 length equals 16 residues. The V end was cut by 6 bases, the J end by 2 bases, with 21 bases between. The CDR3 sequence: CSVPPPTSRTTDTQYF. CDR3 DNA sequence: TGCAGCGTCCCCCCTCCCACTAGCCGAACCACAGATACGCAGTATTTT.

About this clonotype: This may stem from a read error, because a much larger clone lies one nucleotide away. The V and J genes are TRBV19 and TRBJ1-4; D is ambiguous. This CDR3 contains 15 residues. The V gene's germline CDR1 is LNHDA and CDR2 SQIVND (reference sequence). CDR3 nucleotide sequence: TGTGCCAGCAGGCCTCAAGGTGCAACTAATGATAAACTGTTTTTT. Translated, it gives CASRPQGATNDKLFF.

This clonotype has a single count. CDR3 sequence reads: CASSFRIRALGRTDTQYF. CDR3 coding DNA: TGTGCCAGCAGCTTTAGGATCAGGGCCCTAGGTCGCACAGATACGCAGTATTTT. The V and J genes are TRBV7-8 and TRBJ2-3; TRBD1 might be the D (5 bases). Trimming took off 3 bases at V and 1 base at J, with 20 bases between the two ends. Germline assignment: CDR1 SGHVS and CDR2 FQNEAQ. The CDR3 is 18 amino acids. Full variable domain (missing parts from reference TRBV7-8 and TRBJ2-3): GAGVSQSPRYKVAKRGQDVALRCDPISGHVSLFWYQQALGQGPEFLTYFQNEAQLDKSGLPSDRFFAERPEGSVSTLKIQRTQQEDSAVYLCASSFRIRALGRTDTQYFGPGTRLTVL.

This clonotype was detected a few times. The V call is TRBV20-1, the J call TRBJ2-3; D is uncertain. CDR1 is DFQATT and CDR2 is SNEGSKA in the germline V gene (reference sequence). Trimming stripped 1 base from V and 0 bases from J, with 11 bases between. The CDR3 is 15 amino acids. The CDR3 reads CSARGGYRSTDTQYF. The CDR3 region has the DNA TGCAGTGCTAGAGGGGGATACCGGAGCACAGATACGCAGTATTTT.

The rearrangement joins TRBV5-1 to TRBJ1-1; no firm D call. Germline CDR1 is SGHRS and CDR2 is YFSETQ. Trimming shortened V by 5 bases and J by 0 bases, and 17 bases separated the two germline ends. The CDR3 is made up of 16 amino acids. DNA of the CDR3: TGCGCCAGCAGTTATTACCTACAAGTCATGAACACTGAAGCTTTCTTT. It translates to CASSYYLQVMNTEAFF.

This clonotype was detected only a few times. V gene TRBV7-6 combines with J gene TRBJ2-3; a weak D match, TRBD2 (6 bases). V was cut by 0 bases and J by 3 bases, with 10 bases left in between. The CDR3 has 15 amino acids. Germline assignment: CDR1 SGHVS and CDR2 FNYEAQ. The CDR3 loop is CASSLALGGTDTQYF. CDR3 in DNA: TGTGCCAGCAGCTTAGCCCTTGGGGGGACAGATACGCAGTATTTT.

This clonotype showed up many times. In DNA, the CDR3 is TGTGCCAGCAGCTCCCCCCGCCAAACTAGCGGGAGGGGGATCAATGAGCAGTTCTTC. Its protein product is CASSSPRQTSGRGINEQFF. The chain links TRBV11-2 to TRBJ2-1, with 13 bases aligning to TRBD2. Unmatched junction bases numbered 15, after V lost 4 bases and J lost 6 bases. CDR1 is SGHAT and CDR2 is FQNNGV in the germline V gene. The CDR3 totals 19 residues.

This clonotype came up a few times. The V call is TRBV20-1, the J call TRBJ2-1; 10 bases map to TRBD2. The CDR3 is 15 residues long. Per the germline V gene, CDR1 is DFQATT and CDR2 is SNEGSKA (reference sequence). V lost 2 bases, J lost 4 bases, and 5 bases stayed unmatched. The CDR3 reads CSARPGLAEYNEQFF. The CDR3 bases are TGCAGTGCTAGACCAGGACTAGCGGAGTACAATGAGCAGTTCTTC.

J is TRBJ1-5 and V is TRBV23-1; no definite D call. TRBV23-1 is labeled an ORF, and its function is uncertain. V lost 4 bases and J lost 0, with 16 bases in between. CDR3 size: 17 residues. CDR3 DNA sequence: TGCGCCAGCAGTCCCGACTGGGTACGGAATAGCAATCAGCCCCAGCATTTT. The encoded protein is CASSPDWVRNSNQPQHF.

The chain uses TRBV29-1 and TRBJ2-3; 9 bases fit TRBD2. The V segment lost 4 bases and the J segment 3 bases; nucleotides outside the gene matches: 2. CDR1 and CDR2 (germline): SQVTM, ANQGSEA. The CDR3 runs 13 residues. CDR3 coding DNA: TGCAGCGTTGCTCTAGCGGGAACAGATACGCAGTATTTT. This encodes CSVALAGTDTQYF.

This clonotype came up a few times. This chain joins TRBV18 and TRBJ1-2; D not resolved. Trimming took 3 bases from V and 4 from J, leaving 12 bases between them. The germline V gene encodes CDR1 KGHSH and CDR2 LQKENI. The CDR3 covers 14 residues. DNA of the CDR3: TGTGCCAGCTCACCGGAACAGTCACCCTATGGCTACACCTTC. As protein: CASSPEQSPYGYTF. The variable domain in full, completed from reference TRBV18 and TRBJ1-2, reads NAGVMQNPRHLVRRRGQEARLRCSPMKGHSHVYWYRQLPEEGLKFMVYLQKENIIDESGMPKERFSAEFPKEGPSILRIQQVVRGDSAAYFCASSPEQSPYGYTFGSGTRLTVV.

This clonotype has more than one count but fewer than ten. V gene TRBV7-8 combines with J gene TRBJ2-7, with D perhaps assigned TRBD1 or TRBD2 (5 bases each). The V end was cut by 7 bases, the J end by 7 bases, with 14 bases between. CDR3 size: 12 residues. Germline lookup yields CDR1 SGHVS and CDR2 FQNEAQ. CDR3 in amino acids: CASTGTSREQYF. The CDR3 DNA follows: TGTGCCAGCACCGGGACCTCGAGGGAGCAGTACTTC.

This clonotype has ten or more counts. The chain joins TRBV21-1 to TRBJ1-4. TRBV21-1 constitutes a pseudogene. The CDR3 is 13 residues long. CDR3: CASSKTRDNGVFF. CDR3 coding DNA: TGTGCCAGCAGCAAAACTCGAGACAACGGGGTGTTTTTT.

This clonotype occurred many times. The rearrangement joins TRBV2 to TRBJ2-5, with 11 bases identical to TRBD2. With V trimmed by 6 bases and J by 4 bases, 7 bases remained unmatched. Germline V CDR1 and CDR2: SNHLY, FYNNEI. This CDR3 spans 15 amino acids. The CDR3 DNA reads as TGTGCCAGCAGGGAAAGACTAGCGGGATTAGAGACCCAGTACTTC. Its translation is CASRERLAGLETQYF.